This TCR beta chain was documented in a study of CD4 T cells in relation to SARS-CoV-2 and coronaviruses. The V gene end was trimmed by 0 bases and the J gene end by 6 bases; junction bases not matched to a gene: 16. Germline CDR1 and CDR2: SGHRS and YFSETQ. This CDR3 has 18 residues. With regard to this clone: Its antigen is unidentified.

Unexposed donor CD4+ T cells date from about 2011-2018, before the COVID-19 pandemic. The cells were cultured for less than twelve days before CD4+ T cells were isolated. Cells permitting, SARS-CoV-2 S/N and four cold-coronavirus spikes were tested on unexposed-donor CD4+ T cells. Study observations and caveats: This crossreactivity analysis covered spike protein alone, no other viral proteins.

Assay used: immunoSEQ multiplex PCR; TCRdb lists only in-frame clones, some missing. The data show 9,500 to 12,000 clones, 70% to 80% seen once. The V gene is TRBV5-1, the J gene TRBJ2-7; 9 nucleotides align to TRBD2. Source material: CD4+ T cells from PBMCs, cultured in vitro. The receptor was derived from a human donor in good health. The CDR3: CASSLEGGRAPFLSEQYF. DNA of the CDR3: TGCGCCAGCAGCTTGGAGGGCGGGAGGGCTCCGTTCTTGAGCGAGCAGTACTTC.